This T cell receptor beta chain was documented in a study of blood T cells in healthy people across ages. Using a J-beta primer mix together with a sample-barcoded 5' primer, a second PCR was run for about 6 to 11 cycles. TCRdb redid the calling of the 5' RACE reads with MiXCR, one entry per CDR3 protein. The sample lists about 720,000 distinct CDR3 sequences; around a fifth were seen once. V lost 5 bases and J lost 4; bases outside the gene matches: 11. The germline V gene has CDR1 DFQATT and CDR2 SNEGSKA (reference sequence). The CDR3 sequence is 16 residues long. Sequencing was performed on blood. This receptor was taken from a man aged 70-80 years in good health. The chain recombines TRBV20-1 with TRBJ2-2; 9 bases line up with TRBD1. The CDR3: CSALQLDRGGTGELFF. DNA of the CDR3: TGCAGTGCTCTACAACTCGACAGGGGGGGCACCGGGGAGCTGTTTTTT.